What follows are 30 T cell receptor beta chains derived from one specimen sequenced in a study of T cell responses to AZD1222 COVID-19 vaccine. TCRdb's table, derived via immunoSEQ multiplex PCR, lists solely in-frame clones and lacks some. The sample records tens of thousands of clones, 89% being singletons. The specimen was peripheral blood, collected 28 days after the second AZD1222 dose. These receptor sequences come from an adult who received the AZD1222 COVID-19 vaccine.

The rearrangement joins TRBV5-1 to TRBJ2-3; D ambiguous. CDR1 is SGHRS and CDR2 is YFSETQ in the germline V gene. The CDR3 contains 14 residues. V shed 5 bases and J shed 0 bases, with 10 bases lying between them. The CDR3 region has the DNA TGCGCCAGCAGGATCACGACTAGCACAGATACGCAGTATTTT. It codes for CASRITTSTDTQYF.

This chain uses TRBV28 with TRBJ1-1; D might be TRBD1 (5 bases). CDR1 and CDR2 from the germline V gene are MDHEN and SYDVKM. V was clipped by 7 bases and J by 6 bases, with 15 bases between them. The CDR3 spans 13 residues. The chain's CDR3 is CASTTQGVAEAFF. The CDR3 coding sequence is TGTGCCAGCACCACCCAGGGAGTGGCTGAAGCTTTCTTT.

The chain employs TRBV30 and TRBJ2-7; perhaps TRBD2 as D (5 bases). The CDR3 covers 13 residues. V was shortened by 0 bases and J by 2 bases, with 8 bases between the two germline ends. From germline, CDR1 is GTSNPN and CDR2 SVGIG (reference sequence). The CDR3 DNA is TGTGCCTGGAGTGTGTGGACTGCCTACGAGCAGTACTTC. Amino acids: CAWSVWTAYEQYF.

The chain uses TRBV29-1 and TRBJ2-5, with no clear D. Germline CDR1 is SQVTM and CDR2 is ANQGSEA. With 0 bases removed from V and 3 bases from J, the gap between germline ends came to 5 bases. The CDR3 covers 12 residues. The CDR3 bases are TGCAGCGTTGAAGATAGAGAAGAGACCCAGTACTTC. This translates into CSVEDREETQYF.

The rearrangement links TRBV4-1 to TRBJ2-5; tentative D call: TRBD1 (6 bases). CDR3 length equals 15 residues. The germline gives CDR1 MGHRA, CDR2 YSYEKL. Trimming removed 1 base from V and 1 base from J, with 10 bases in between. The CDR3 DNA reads TGCGCCAGCAGCCAAGGGGTGACAGGCCAAGAGACCCAGTACTTC. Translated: CASSQGVTGQETQYF.

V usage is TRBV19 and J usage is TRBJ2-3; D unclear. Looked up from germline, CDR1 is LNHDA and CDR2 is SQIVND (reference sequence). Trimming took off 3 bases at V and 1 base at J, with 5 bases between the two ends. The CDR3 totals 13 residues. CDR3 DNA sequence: TGTGCCAGTAGTATGAGCGGCACAGATACGCAGTATTTT. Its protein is CASSMSGTDTQYF.

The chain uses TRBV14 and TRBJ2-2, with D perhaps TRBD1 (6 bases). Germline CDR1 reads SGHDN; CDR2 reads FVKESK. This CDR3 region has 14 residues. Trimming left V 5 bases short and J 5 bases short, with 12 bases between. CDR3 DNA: TGTGCCAGCAGCAACAGGGCTGATACCGGGGAGCTGTTTTTT. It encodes CASSNRADTGELFF. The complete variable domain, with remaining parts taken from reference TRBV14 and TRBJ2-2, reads EAGVTQFPSHSVIEKGQTVTLRCDPISGHDNLYWYRRVMGKEIKFLLHFVKESKQDESGMPNNRFLAERTGGTYSTLKVQPAELEDSGVYFCASSNRADTGELFFGEGSRLTVL.

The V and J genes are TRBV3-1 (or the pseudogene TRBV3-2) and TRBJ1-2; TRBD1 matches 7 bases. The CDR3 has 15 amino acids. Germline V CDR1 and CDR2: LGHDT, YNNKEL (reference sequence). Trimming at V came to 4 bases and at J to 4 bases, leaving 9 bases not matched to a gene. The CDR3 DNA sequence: TGTGCCAGCAGCCTCCAGACAGGGAAGGGCTATGGCTACACCTTC. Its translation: CASSLQTGKGYGYTF.

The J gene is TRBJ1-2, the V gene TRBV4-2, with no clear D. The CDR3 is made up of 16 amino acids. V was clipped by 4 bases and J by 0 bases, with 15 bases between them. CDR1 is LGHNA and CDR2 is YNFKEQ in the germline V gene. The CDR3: CASSPNSREANYGYTF. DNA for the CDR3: TGTGCCAGCAGCCCAAATAGTAGGGAGGCTAACTATGGCTACACCTTC.

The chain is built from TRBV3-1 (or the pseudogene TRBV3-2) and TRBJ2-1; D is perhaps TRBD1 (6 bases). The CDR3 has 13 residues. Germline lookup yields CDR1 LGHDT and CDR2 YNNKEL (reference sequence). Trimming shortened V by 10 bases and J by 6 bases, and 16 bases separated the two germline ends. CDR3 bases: TGTGCCACAGCATCGTTACAGGGCAATGAGCAGTTCTTC. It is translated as CATASLQGNEQFF.

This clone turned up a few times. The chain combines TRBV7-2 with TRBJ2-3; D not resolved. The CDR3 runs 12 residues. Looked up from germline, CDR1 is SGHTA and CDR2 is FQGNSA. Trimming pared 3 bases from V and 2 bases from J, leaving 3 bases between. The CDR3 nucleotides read TGTGCCAGCAGCTTTTACACAGATACGCAGTATTTT. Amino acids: CASSFYTDTQYF.

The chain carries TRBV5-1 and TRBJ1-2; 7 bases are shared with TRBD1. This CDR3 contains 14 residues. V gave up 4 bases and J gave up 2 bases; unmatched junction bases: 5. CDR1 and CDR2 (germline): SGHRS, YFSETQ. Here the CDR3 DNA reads TGCGCCAGCAGCCCAGGACAGGCAAACTATGGCTACACCTTC. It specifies CASSPGQANYGYTF.

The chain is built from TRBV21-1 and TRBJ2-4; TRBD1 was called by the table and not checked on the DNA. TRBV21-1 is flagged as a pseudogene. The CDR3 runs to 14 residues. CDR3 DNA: TGTGCCAGCCAGGGAAGACTAGCCAAAAACATTCAGTACTTC. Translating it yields CASQGRLAKNIQYF.

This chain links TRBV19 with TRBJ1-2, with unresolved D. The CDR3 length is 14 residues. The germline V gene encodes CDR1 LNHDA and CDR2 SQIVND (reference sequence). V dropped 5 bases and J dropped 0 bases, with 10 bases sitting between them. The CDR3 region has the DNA TGTGCCAGTAGTGGGCAGATCTCTAACTATGGCTACACCTTC. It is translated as CASSGQISNYGYTF.

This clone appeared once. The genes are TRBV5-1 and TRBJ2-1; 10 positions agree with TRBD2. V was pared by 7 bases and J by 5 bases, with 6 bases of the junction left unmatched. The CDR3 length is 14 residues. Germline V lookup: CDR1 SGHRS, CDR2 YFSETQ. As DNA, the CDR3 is TGCGCCAGCGGCCGGACTAGCGGAAACAATGAGCAGTTCTTC. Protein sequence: CASGRTSGNNEQFF. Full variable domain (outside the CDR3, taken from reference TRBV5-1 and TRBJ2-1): KAGVTQTPRYLIKTRGQQVTLSCSPISGHRSVSWYQQTPGQGLQFLFEYFSETQRNKGNFPGRFSGRQFSNSRSEMNVSTLELGDSALYLCASGRTSGNNEQFFGPGTRLTVL.

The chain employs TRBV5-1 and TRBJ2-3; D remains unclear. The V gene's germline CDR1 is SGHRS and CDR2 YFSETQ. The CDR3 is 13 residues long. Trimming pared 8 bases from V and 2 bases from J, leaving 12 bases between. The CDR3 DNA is TGCGCCAGTACGGATGGAGCCACAGATACGCAGTATTTT. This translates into CASTDGATDTQYF.

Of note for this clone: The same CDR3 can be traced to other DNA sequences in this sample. The CDR3 protein is CASSLDTGNYGYTF. DNA for the CDR3: TGCGCCAGCAGCTTGGACACAGGGAACTATGGCTACACCTTC. The chain carries TRBV5-1 and TRBJ1-2; tentative D call: TRBD1 (6 bases). Trimming left V 0 bases short and J 2 bases short, with 8 bases between. The germline CDR1 and CDR2 sequences are SGHRS and YFSETQ. The CDR3 consists of 14 residues.

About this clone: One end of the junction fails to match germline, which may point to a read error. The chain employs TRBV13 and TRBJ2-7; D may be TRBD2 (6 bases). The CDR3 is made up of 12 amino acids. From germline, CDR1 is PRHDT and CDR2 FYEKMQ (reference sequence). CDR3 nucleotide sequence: TGTGCCAGCAGCTTTTTGGACCAGCGGGTGCTCTTC. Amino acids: CASSFLDQRVLF.

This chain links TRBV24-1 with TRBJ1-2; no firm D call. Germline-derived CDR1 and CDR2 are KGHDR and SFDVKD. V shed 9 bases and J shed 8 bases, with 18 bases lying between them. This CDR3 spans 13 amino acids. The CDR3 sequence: CATAFSGSGGYTF. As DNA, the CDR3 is TGTGCCACCGCGTTCTCTGGTTCCGGAGGCTACACCTTC.

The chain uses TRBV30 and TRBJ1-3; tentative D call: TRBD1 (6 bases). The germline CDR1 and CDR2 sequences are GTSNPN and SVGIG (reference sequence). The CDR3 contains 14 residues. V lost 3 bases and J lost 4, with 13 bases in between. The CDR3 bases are TGTGCCTGGAGCGCCGGGACATCGGGAAACACCATATATTTT. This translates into CAWSAGTSGNTIYF.

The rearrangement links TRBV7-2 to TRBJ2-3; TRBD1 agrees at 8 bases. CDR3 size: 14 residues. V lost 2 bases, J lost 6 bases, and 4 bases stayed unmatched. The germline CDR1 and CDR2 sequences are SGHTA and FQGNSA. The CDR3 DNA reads TGTGCCAGCAGCTTAAGCAGGGGGCCGGATACGCAGTATTTT. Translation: CASSLSRGPDTQYF. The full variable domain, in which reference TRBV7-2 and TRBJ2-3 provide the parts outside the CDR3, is GAGVSQSPSNKVTEKGKDVELRCDPISGHTALYWYRQSLGQGLEFLIYFQGNSAPDKSGLPSDRFSAERTGGSVSTLTIQRTQQEDSAVYLCASSLSRGPDTQYFGPGTRLTVL.

CDR3 sequence reads: CASSGVAGVDTGELFF. DNA of the CDR3: TGTGCCAGCAGCGGGGTAGCGGGAGTCGACACCGGGGAGCTGTTTTTT. The V and J genes are TRBV5-4 and TRBJ2-2, with TRBD2 matching 9 bases. Germline V CDR1 and CDR2: SGHNT, YYREEE (reference sequence). The trim removed 4 bases at V and 3 bases at J, leaving 7 bases unmatched. The CDR3 runs 16 residues.

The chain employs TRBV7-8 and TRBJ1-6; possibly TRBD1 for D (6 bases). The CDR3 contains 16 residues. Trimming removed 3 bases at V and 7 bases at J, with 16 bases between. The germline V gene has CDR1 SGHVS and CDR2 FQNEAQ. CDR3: CASSLGAAGKNSPLHF. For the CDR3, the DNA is TGTGCCAGCAGCTTGGGGGCGGCCGGGAAGAATTCACCCCTCCACTTT.

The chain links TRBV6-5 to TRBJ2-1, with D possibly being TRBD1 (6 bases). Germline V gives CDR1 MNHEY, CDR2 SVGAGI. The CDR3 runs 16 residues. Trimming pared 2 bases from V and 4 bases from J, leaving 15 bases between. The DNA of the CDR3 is TGTGCCAGCAGTTACCTTGGGGGCAACCGATACAATGAGCAGTTCTTC. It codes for CASSYLGGNRYNEQFF.

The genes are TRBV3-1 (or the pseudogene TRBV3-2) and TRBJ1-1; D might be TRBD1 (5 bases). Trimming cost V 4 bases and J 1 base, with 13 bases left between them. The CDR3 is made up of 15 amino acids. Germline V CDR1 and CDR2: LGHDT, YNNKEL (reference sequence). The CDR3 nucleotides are TGTGCCAGCAGCCCACCGGGACGGGCGAACACTGAAGCTTTCTTT. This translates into CASSPPGRANTEAFF.

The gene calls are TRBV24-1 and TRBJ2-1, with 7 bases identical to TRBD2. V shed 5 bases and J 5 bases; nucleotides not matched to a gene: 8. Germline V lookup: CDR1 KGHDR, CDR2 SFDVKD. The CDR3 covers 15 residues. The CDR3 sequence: CATSVEAGTNNEQFF. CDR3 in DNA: TGTGCCACCAGTGTGGAAGCGGGGACGAACAATGAGCAGTTCTTC.

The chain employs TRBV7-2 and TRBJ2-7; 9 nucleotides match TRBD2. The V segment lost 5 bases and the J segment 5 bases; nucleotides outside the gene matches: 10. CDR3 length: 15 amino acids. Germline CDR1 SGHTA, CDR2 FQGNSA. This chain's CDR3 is CASSLQAGGRDEQYF. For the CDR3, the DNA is TGTGCCAGCAGCCTTCAAGCGGGAGGTAGGGACGAGCAGTACTTC.

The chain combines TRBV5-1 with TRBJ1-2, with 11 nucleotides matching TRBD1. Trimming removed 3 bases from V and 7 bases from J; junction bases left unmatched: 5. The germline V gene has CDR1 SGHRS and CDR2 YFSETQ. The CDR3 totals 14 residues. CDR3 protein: CASSWDRGTGGYTF. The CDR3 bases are TGCGCCAGCAGCTGGGACAGGGGGACGGGTGGCTACACCTTC.

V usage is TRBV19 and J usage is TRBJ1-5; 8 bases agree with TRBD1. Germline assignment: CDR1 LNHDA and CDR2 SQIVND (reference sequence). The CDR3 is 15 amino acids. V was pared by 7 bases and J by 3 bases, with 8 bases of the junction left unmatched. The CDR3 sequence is CASTGGQAINQPQHF. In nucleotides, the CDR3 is TGTGCCAGTACCGGGGGACAGGCGATCAATCAGCCCCAGCATTTT.

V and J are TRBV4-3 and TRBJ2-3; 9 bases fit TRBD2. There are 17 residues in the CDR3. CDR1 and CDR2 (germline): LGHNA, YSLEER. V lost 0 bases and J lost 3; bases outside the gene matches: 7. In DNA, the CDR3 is TGCGCCAGCAGCCAAGACAGGGTGCTAGCGGGAACAGATACGCAGTATTTT. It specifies CASSQDRVLAGTDTQYF.